Below, 28 T cell receptor beta chains from the same sample are listed, as sequenced in a study of response to subunit inactivated influenza vaccine. TCRdb processed the RT-PCR reads anew with MiXCR; each CDR3 protein has one entry. Among roughly 630,000 distinct CDR3 sequences listed, 11% to 15% were seen once. Sequenced material: PBMCs from blood, taken approximately 15 days before vaccination. All receptors come from a man in his fifties who received an inactivated influenza vaccine.

This clonotype was counted many times. The chain has TRBV5-1 and TRBJ2-1; TRBD2 is a possible D gene (6 bases). V lost 0 bases and J 5 bases, leaving 15 bases between the germline ends. The germline CDR1 and CDR2 sequences are SGHRS and YFSETQ. The CDR3 is 16 amino acids. As DNA, the CDR3 is TGCGCCAGCAGCTTGGAACCGGGAGCACGAAACAATGAGCAGTTCTTC. Amino acids: CASSLEPGARNNEQFF.

This clonotype was detected only a few times. The chain carries TRBV13 and TRBJ2-5; TRBD1 matches 9 bases. The germline V gene has CDR1 PRHDT and CDR2 FYEKMQ (reference sequence). The CDR3 consists of 15 residues. The ends lost 7 bases at V and 5 bases at J; junction bases unmatched: 11. For the CDR3, the DNA is TGTGCCAGCACCATTAAGACAGGGGGGGGCGAGACCCAGTACTTC. It encodes CASTIKTGGGETQYF.

In its sample, this clonotype was seen a few times. V is TRBV15 and J is TRBJ2-3; 8 bases are a match to TRBD2. CDR3 length equals 16 residues. Germline lookup yields CDR1 LNHNV and CDR2 YYDKDF (reference sequence). Unmatched junction bases numbered 7, after V lost 0 bases and J lost 5 bases. In DNA, the CDR3 is TGTGCCACCAGCAGAGATCGGGGCGGGAGGATAGATACGCAGTATTTT. Amino acids: CATSRDRGGRIDTQYF.

This chain uses TRBV19 with TRBJ1-5, with 9 bases that match TRBD1. The CDR3 covers 16 residues. Germline-derived CDR1 and CDR2 are LNHDA and SQIVND (reference sequence). V shed 6 bases and J 9 bases; nucleotides not matched to a gene: 15. The CDR3 sequence is CASSRNRDRVFAPQHF. The CDR3 DNA follows: TGTGCCAGTAGCAGGAACCGGGACAGGGTTTTTGCGCCCCAGCATTTT.

The chain employs TRBV24-1 and TRBJ2-3, with TRBD2 as a possible D gene (6 bases). The V end lost 9 bases, the J end lost 2 bases, and 8 bases lay between the germline ends. CDR1 KGHDR and CDR2 SFDVKD come from the germline V gene. This CDR3 comprises 12 residues. This chain's CDR3 is CATGGDTDTQYF. In nucleotides, the CDR3 is TGTGCCACCGGCGGGGACACAGATACGCAGTATTTT.

This clonotype turned up a few times. The chain recombines TRBV20-1 with TRBJ2-1; TRBD2 agrees at 10 bases. The length of the CDR3 is 16 residues. Per the germline V gene, CDR1 is DFQATT and CDR2 is SNEGSKA (reference sequence). Trimming cost V 3 bases and J 6 bases; bases outside gene matches: 11. Written as DNA, the CDR3 is TGCAGTGCTAGGTCACCATCTAGCGGGAGAGGCAATGAGCAGTTCTTC. Amino acids: CSARSPSSGRGNEQFF.

This clonotype was observed a handful of times. CDR3 region: CAWSVGQGWSNQPQHF. The CDR3 nucleotides are TGTGCCTGGAGTGTGGGACAGGGTTGGAGCAATCAGCCCCAGCATTTT. This rearrangement joins TRBV30 to TRBJ1-5, with 9 bases lining up with TRBD1. V lost 0 bases to trimming and J lost 1 base; unmatched junction nucleotides: 4. The CDR3 has 16 amino acids. Per the germline V gene, CDR1 is GTSNPN and CDR2 is SVGIG (reference sequence).

The V and J genes are TRBV24-1 and TRBJ2-1, with 8 bases fitting TRBD2. V lost 4 bases, J lost 2 bases, and 6 bases stayed unmatched. CDR3 length: 16 amino acids. Germline V CDR1 and CDR2: KGHDR, SFDVKD. CDR3 coding DNA: TGTGCCACCAGTGAGGGGACTAGTGGAGCCTACAATGAGCAGTTCTTC. Its translation is CATSEGTSGAYNEQFF.

The V and J genes are TRBV11-2 and TRBJ2-3; 13 bases map to TRBD2. Losses at the gene ends were 4 bases for V and 2 bases for J; bases not matched to a gene: 12. Per the germline V gene, CDR1 is SGHAT and CDR2 is FQNNGV. The CDR3 consists of 19 residues. CDR3 nucleotides: TGTGCCAGCAGCTCAGGACTAGCGGGGGAAACGGTTTACACAGATACGCAGTATTTT. It yields the protein CASSSGLAGETVYTDTQYF.

In its sample, this clonotype was seen a few times. The V call is TRBV3-1, the J call TRBJ2-1; 8 positions match TRBD1. CDR1 and CDR2 from the germline V gene are LGHDT and YNNKEL (reference sequence). The CDR3 spans 16 residues. The trim removed 6 bases at V and 9 bases at J, leaving 16 bases unmatched. CDR3 sequence reads: CASSLNPGQVQFEQFF. CDR3 bases: TGTGCCAGCAGTCTCAATCCGGGACAGGTACAATTTGAGCAGTTCTTC.

At least ten counts were recorded for this clonotype. The CDR3: CASSRTYNSPLHF. DNA for the CDR3: TGTGCCAGCAGTCGAACCTATAATTCACCCCTCCACTTT. The chain carries TRBV6-1 and TRBJ1-6, with D unresolved. The CDR3 covers 13 residues. Trimming cost V 5 bases and J 2 bases, with 4 bases left between them. Per germline, CDR1 MNHNS and CDR2 SASEGT.

The gene calls are TRBV6-2 or TRBV6-3 and TRBJ2-1; perhaps TRBD2 as D (5 bases). CDR1 is MNHEY and CDR2 is SVGEGT in the germline V gene. This CDR3 spans 14 amino acids. V lost 5 bases, J lost 4 bases, and 12 bases lay in between. In nucleotides, the CDR3 is TGTGCCAGCAGTGGAGGTCAGAGATACAATGAGCAGTTCTTC. It translates to CASSGGQRYNEQFF.

There are many counts of this clonotype. V and J are TRBV5-1 and TRBJ2-7, with D possibly matching TRBD2 (6 bases). Germline values: CDR1 SGHRS, CDR2 YFSETQ. The V and J ends lost 0 bases and 4 bases respectively, with 20 bases between them. This CDR3 contains 17 residues. The CDR3 here is CASSLGSTSPTPYEQYF. The CDR3 DNA is TGCGCCAGCAGCTTGGGATCTACTAGCCCAACTCCTTACGAGCAGTACTTC.

CDR3 sequence: CASGSSWVDNEQFF. CDR3 nucleotides: TGTGCCAGCGGCAGTAGTTGGGTCGACAATGAGCAGTTCTTC. The chain carries TRBV12-3 or TRBV12-4 and TRBJ2-1, with unresolved D. Deletions cut 8 bases from V and 5 bases from J, with 16 bases between. The CDR3 is made up of 14 amino acids.

The V and J genes are TRBV12-3 or TRBV12-4 and TRBJ1-1, with a weak D call TRBD1 (5 bases). V was pared by 6 bases and J by 3 bases, with 20 bases between. This CDR3 spans 16 amino acids. The DNA of the CDR3 is TGTGCCAGCAGGGAAATGGCGGGGGGAAGGGACACTGAAGCTTTCTTT. Protein product: CASREMAGGRDTEAFF.

The chain is built from TRBV9 and TRBJ1-2, with D possibly TRBD1 on 5 matching bases. Germline values: CDR1 SGDLS, CDR2 YYNGEE. V shed 4 bases and J shed 2 bases, with 12 bases lying between them. This CDR3 comprises 14 residues. The CDR3 bases are TGTGCCAGCAGCCCTGTGACAGCCAACTATGGCTACACCTTC. Translated, it gives CASSPVTANYGYTF.

The chain recombines TRBV19 with TRBJ1-1; D might be TRBD1 (6 bases). The V and J ends lost 5 bases and 9 bases respectively, with 19 bases between them. Looked up from germline, CDR1 is LNHDA and CDR2 is SQIVND (reference sequence). The CDR3 is 14 amino acids. CDR3 residues: CASSSGTPVYKAFF. As DNA, the CDR3 is TGTGCCAGTAGTTCCGGGACACCCGTATACAAAGCTTTCTTT.

This clonotype showed up just a few times. This chain joins TRBV14 and TRBJ1-1; D is ambiguous. Germline CDR1 and CDR2: SGHDN and FVKESK. The CDR3 length is 13 residues. Trimming took 1 base from V and 5 from J, leaving 8 bases between them. The CDR3 sequence is CASSQATGTEAFF. DNA of the CDR3: TGTGCCAGCAGCCAAGCTACGGGAACTGAAGCTTTCTTT.

This clonotype was counted between two and nine times. Here the CDR3 reads CASSYSYRLGTEAFF. CDR3 coding DNA: TGTGCCAGCAGTTACTCGTACCGCTTGGGTACTGAAGCTTTCTTT. This chain joins TRBV6-5 and TRBJ1-1; no definite D call. The CDR3 has 15 residues. Germline V gives CDR1 MNHEY, CDR2 SVGAGI. V was pared by 0 bases and J by 5 bases, with 13 bases between.

This sequence joins TRBV20-1 and TRBJ2-1; D uncertain. The CDR3 has 10 residues. Germline V gene lookup returns CDR1 DFQATT and CDR2 SNEGSKA (reference sequence). Trimming removed 3 bases at V and 6 bases at J, with 3 bases between. The CDR3 reads CSARRNEQFF. CDR3 nucleotide sequence: TGCAGTGCTAGGCGCAATGAGCAGTTCTTC.

J is TRBJ2-6 and V is TRBV30, with a possible D match to TRBD1 (5 bases). Looked up from germline, CDR1 is GTSNPN and CDR2 is SVGIG (reference sequence). The CDR3 totals 18 residues. V lost 4 bases, J lost 1 base, and 20 bases lay in between. The CDR3 DNA sequence: TGTGCCTGGACTCTAGGGGCCCTAGGCCCATCTGGGGCCAACGTCCTGACTTTC. Protein sequence: CAWTLGALGPSGANVLTF.

This clonotype was counted ten times or more. V is TRBV3-1 and J is TRBJ1-2; no firm D call. V lost 0 bases and J 5 bases, leaving 7 bases between the germline ends. CDR1 LGHDT and CDR2 YNNKEL come from the germline V gene (reference sequence). This CDR3 has 13 residues. The CDR3 DNA reads as TGTGCCAGCAGCCAAGATACGAATTATGGCTACACCTTC. The encoded protein is CASSQDTNYGYTF.

CDR3 protein: CASSYSGTGGGNQPQHF. The CDR3 coding sequence is TGTGCCAGCAGTTACTCGGGGACCGGTGGGGGCAATCAGCCCCAGCATTTT. The chain employs TRBV6-2 or TRBV6-3 and TRBJ1-5, with D maybe TRBD1 (5 bases). CDR3 length: 17 residues. The germline V gene has CDR1 MNHEY and CDR2 SVGEGT. The V and J ends lost 0 bases and 2 bases respectively, with 14 bases between them.

This clonotype was found a few times. The chain uses TRBV28 and TRBJ2-7; 8 bases are shared with TRBD2. V was clipped by 6 bases and J by 12 bases; unmatched bases: 7. The CDR3 is 11 amino acids. The germline CDR1 and CDR2 sequences are MDHEN and SYDVKM. CDR3 amino acids: CASSSGGLGYF. The CDR3, as DNA: TGTGCCAGCAGCTCGGGGGGGCTGGGGTACTTC. The entire variable domain, with the rest obtained from reference TRBV28 and TRBJ2-7, is as follows: DVKVTQSSRYLVKRTGEKVFLECVQDMDHENMFWYRQDPGLGLRLIYFSYDVKMKEKGDIPEGYSVSREKKERFSLILESASTNQTSMYLCASSSGGLGYFGPGTRLTVT.

The chain combines TRBV4-1 with TRBJ2-3; D might be TRBD1 (7 bases). V lost 0 bases to trimming and J lost 0 bases, with 22 bases between them. CDR1 is MGHRA, CDR2 YSYEKL, per germline. The CDR3 sequence is 20 residues long. CDR3 region: CASSQDQVGSGGNSTDTQYF. The CDR3, as DNA: TGCGCCAGCAGCCAAGATCAAGTAGGGTCAGGGGGGAATAGCACAGATACGCAGTATTTT.

This clonotype has just a few counts. The chain links TRBV7-9 to TRBJ2-1; 12 bases align to TRBD2. Germline V gene lookup returns CDR1 SEHNR and CDR2 FQNEAQ (reference sequence). The CDR3 consists of 17 residues. V was pared by 5 bases and J by 0 bases, with 5 bases of the junction left unmatched. CDR3 protein: CASSKTSGGTSYNEQFF. In DNA form, the CDR3 reads TGTGCCAGCAGCAAAACTAGCGGGGGGACCTCCTACAATGAGCAGTTCTTC.

This clonotype was recorded a few times. This chain joins TRBV20-1 and TRBJ2-7, with D possibly TRBD1 on 6 matching bases. The CDR3 consists of 11 residues. V was cut by 3 bases and J by 6 bases, with 9 bases left in between. Germline loops: CDR1 DFQATT, CDR2 SNEGSKA (reference sequence). The CDR3 loop reads CSASADSEQYF. The CDR3 DNA reads as TGCAGTGCTAGTGCGGACAGCGAGCAGTACTTC.

The table lists this clonotype with many counts. The CDR3 DNA is TGTGCCACCAGCAAGTGGGGCTACGAGCAGTACTTC. Translating it yields CATSKWGYEQYF. This chain joins TRBV15 and TRBJ2-7; D is unclear. The V gene lost 4 bases and the J gene lost 3 bases, with 7 bases spanning the gap. This CDR3 has 12 residues. Per germline, CDR1 LNHNV and CDR2 YYDKDF (reference sequence). The variable domain in full, completed from reference TRBV15 and TRBJ2-7, reads DAMVIQNPRYQVTQFGKPVTLSCSQTLNHNVMYWYQQKSSQAPKLLFHYYDKDFNNEADTPDNFQSRRPNTSFCFLDIRSPGLGDTAMYLCATSKWGYEQYFGPGTRLTVT.